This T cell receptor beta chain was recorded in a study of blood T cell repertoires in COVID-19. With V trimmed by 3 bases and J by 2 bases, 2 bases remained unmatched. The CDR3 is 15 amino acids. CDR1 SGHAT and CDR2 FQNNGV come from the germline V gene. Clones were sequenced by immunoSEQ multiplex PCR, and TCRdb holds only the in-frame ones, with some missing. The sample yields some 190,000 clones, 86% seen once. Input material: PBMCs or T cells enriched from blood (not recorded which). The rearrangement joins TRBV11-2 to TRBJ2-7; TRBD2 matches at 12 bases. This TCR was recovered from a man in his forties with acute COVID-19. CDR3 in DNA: TGTGCCAGCAGCTTCCGGACTAGCGGGACCTACGAGCAGTACTTC. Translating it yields CASSFRTSGTYEQYF.